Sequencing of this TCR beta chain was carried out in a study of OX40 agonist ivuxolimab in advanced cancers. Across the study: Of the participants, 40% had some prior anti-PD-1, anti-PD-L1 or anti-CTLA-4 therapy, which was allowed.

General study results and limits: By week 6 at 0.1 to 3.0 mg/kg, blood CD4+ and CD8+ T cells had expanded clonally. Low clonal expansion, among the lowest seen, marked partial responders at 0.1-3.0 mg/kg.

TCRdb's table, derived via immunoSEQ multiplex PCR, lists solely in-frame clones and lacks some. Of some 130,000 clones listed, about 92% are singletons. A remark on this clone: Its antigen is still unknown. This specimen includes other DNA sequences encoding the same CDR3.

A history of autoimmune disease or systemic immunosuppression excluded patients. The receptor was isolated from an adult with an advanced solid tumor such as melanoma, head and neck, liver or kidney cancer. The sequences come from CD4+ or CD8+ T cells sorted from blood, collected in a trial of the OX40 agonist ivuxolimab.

CDR3 in amino acids: CASSPGETQYF. The CDR3 nucleotides are TGTGCCAGCTCACCGGGAGAGACCCAGTACTTC. V usage is TRBV18 and J usage is TRBJ2-5; D unclear. Between the trimmed V and J ends, which lost 3 bases and 4 bases, there was a span of 3 bases. Germline V gene sequence: CDR1 KGHSH, CDR2 LQKENI. This CDR3 has 11 amino acids.